These T cell receptor beta chains were read from a single sample in a study of CD8+ T cells in alopecia areata. Assay: immunoSEQ multiplex PCR; the TCRdb copy retains only in-frame clones and omits some. The repertoire has 150,000 to 200,000 clones, 40% to 65% of them found once; the top ten carry around 10%. The specimen comprised CD8+ T cells sorted from blood, sampled around week 54, from a patient treated with tofacitinib. These receptors originate from a human donor with alopecia areata. CDR3s include the opening cysteine and the closing phenylalanine or tryptophan. The order of the fields is J gene, V gene, D gene, clone size, CDR3 DNA, CDR3 protein. D genes are given only for firm matches. Rows may omit the clone size; those that give it use once, few, many or a size class.

TRBJ2-5	TRBV10-3	-	-	TGTGCCATCAGTAGGGTCATCGGGAACCCAGAAAAAGCTCTATGGGAGACCCAGTACTTC	CAISRVIGNPEKALWETQYF
TRBJ2-5	TRBV2	-	few	TGTGCCAGCAGTGAGGGGCGCCGTTCGGAGACCCAGTACTTC	CASSEGRRSETQYF
TRBJ1-3	TRBV5-1	-	-	TGCGCCAGCAGCCCTACGATCGGGTCTGGAAACACCATATATTTT	CASSPTIGSGNTIYF
TRBJ2-4	TRBV5-1	-	-	TGCGCCAGCAGCTTATGGACCTCCGGGAAAAACATTCAGTACTTC	CASSLWTSGKNIQYF
TRBJ1-2	TRBV5-1	-	-	TGCGCCAGCAGCTTGGCCGGCAGGGACTATGGCTACACCTTC	CASSLAGRDYGYTF
TRBJ2-3	TRBV18	-	few	TGTGCCAGCTCACCACCGGGAGGCAAGGGAGATACGCAGTATTTT	CASSPPGGKGDTQYF
TRBJ2-3	TRBV29-1	TRBD2	few	TGCAGCGTTCGGGGGGGGGCCACAGATACGCAGTATTTT	CSVRGGATDTQYF
TRBJ1-1	TRBV12-5	-	-	TGTGCTAGTGGTTTGCAGAACACTGAAGCTTTCTTT	CASGLQNTEAFF
TRBJ1-2	TRBV9	-	once	TGTGCCAGCAGCGTAGGGTTAGGCTATGGCTACACCTTC	CASSVGLGYGYTF
TRBJ2-7	TRBV29-1	-	few	TGCAGCGTCCAGCAACGCGCAGGCTACGAGCAGTACTTC	CSVQQRAGYEQYF
TRBJ1-3	TRBV11-2	TRBD1	-	TGTGCCAGCGACCCGGGACAGGGGGGCGGAAACACCATATATTTT	CASDPGQGGGNTIYF
TRBJ1-5	TRBV6-6	TRBD1	-	TGTGCCAGCAGTAGGACAGGAGACGACAATCAGCCCCAGCATTTT	CASSRTGDDNQPQHF
TRBJ2-2	TRBV29-1	-	-	TGCAGCGTCGATTTGGACACCGGGGAGCTGTTTTTT	CSVDLDTGELFF
TRBJ1-5	TRBV18	-	few	TGTGCCAGCTCACCATTACAGGAATTAGGGCAGCCCCAGCATTTT	CASSPLQELGQPQHF
TRBJ1-2	TRBV25-1	TRBD1	-	TGTGCCACAAGCACAGGGGGCGGGGATGGCTACACCTTC	CATSTGGGDGYTF
TRBJ1-6	TRBV25-1	-	-	TGTGCCAGCAGTCTCCCCGGCCAGGTTTCACCCCTCCACTTT	CASSLPGQVSPLHF
TRBJ2-5	TRBV6-5	-	-	TGTGCCAGCAGTCCCCCTTCGCAGGGGGAGACCCAGTACTTC	CASSPPSQGETQYF
TRBJ1-1	TRBV7-8	-	-	TGTGCCAGCAGCTATTCAGAGTTGAACACTGAAGCTTTCTTT	CASSYSELNTEAFF
TRBJ1-2	TRBV5-1	-	few	TGCGCCAGCAGCTCGGGATCGGAGTGCTACACCTTC	CASSSGSECYTF
TRBJ1-4	TRBV6-5	-	few	TGTGCCAGCATGAATTCAGGGAGGCTGCGAGAAAAACTGTTTTTT	CASMNSGRLREKLFF
TRBJ1-1	TRBV4-1	TRBD1	-	TGCGCCAGCAGCCCAAAACAGGGGTACACTGAAGCTTTCTTT	CASSPKQGYTEAFF
TRBJ2-3	TRBV7-2	TRBD2	-	TGTGCCAGCAGCCGCCCCAAGCGGGGGGACACAGATACGCAGTATTTT	CASSRPKRGDTDTQYF
TRBJ2-3	TRBV7-9	-	-	TGTGCCAGCAGCTTAGAGCGGACAGATACGCAGTATTTT	CASSLERTDTQYF
TRBJ1-5	TRBV9	TRBD1	few	TGTGCCAGCAGCAAGGACAGGGGGCGCGGTCAGCCCCAGCATTTT	CASSKDRGRGQPQHF
TRBJ1-1	TRBV27	-	few	TGTGCCAGCAGCGAAGGGCGGACGGCTTTCTTT	CASSEGRTAFF
TRBJ2-1	TRBV29-1	-	-	TGCAGCGTTGAAGAGCTGGCGATACAATACAATGAGCAGTTCTTC	CSVEELAIQYNEQFF
TRBJ2-7	TRBV6-5	-	few	TGTGCCAGCAGTTACTCGGCAGGGGCCTACGAGCAGTACTTC	CASSYSAGAYEQYF
TRBJ2-3	TRBV9	TRBD2	-	TGTGCCAGCTCCGCCCTAGCGGTGTACACAGATACGCAGTATTTT	CASSALAVYTDTQYF
TRBJ2-7	TRBV29-1	-	-	TGCAGCGTCACGGGGGGACAGTATTCCTACGAGCAGTACTTC	CSVTGGQYSYEQYF
TRBJ2-5	TRBV25-1	TRBD1	-	TGTGCCAGCACCCCATGGGACAGGCAAGAGACCCAGTACTTC	CASTPWDRQETQYF
TRBJ2-4	TRBV4-1	-	-	TGCGCCAGCAGCCAGATCGGACGGGACATTCAGTACTTC	CASSQIGRDIQYF
TRBJ2-7	TRBV15	-	-	TGTGCCACCAGCAAGTTCGGCGGCTCCTACGAGCAGTACTTC	CATSKFGGSYEQYF
TRBJ2-1	TRBV19	-	few	TGTGCCAGTAGTCGTCGGGGGGCCCCTCATCATGAGCAGTTCTTC	CASSRRGAPHHEQFF
TRBJ1-5	TRBV4-1	-	-	TGCGCCAGCAGCCAAGGTTGGATGAGGGGACCGTCGGCCCAGCATTTT	CASSQGWMRGPSAQHF
TRBJ2-7	TRBV27	TRBD1	-	TGTGCCAGCGGTGTAGGACAGGGGTTCTACGAGCAGTACTTC	CASGVGQGFYEQYF
TRBJ1-2	TRBV7-2	-	few	TGTGCCAGCAGCTTCCAGACGCAGGGGTCAACTAACTATGGCTACACCTTC	CASSFQTQGSTNYGYTF
TRBJ2-3	TRBV5-8	TRBD2	-	TGTGCCAGCAGCTTTCTAGCGGGGGGGCTCACAGATACGCAGTATTTT	CASSFLAGGLTDTQYF
TRBJ2-7	TRBV14	-	-	TGTGCCAGCAGCCAAGATCGCAGGGCGGGTGAGCAGTACTTC	CASSQDRRAGEQYF